The 14 T cell receptor beta chains below were found in one sample sequenced in a study of blood T cell repertoires in COVID-19 (dated by TCRdb to the early 2020s). Receptor libraries were prepared by the immunoSEQ multiplex PCR assay. In TCRdb, the immuneACCESS table is reduced to in-frame sequences with V and J assigned. These tables do not hold every clone; where another copy was compared, an unresolved V gene accounts for under half, and the others remain unexplained. The sample table lists approximately 200,000 clones, 75% to 85% of them with a count of one. Approximately 12% of the sample goes to the ten largest clones. Specimen: PBMCs or T cells enriched from blood (not recorded which). The source is a man aged 35 to 55 who had recovered from COVID-19.

The V gene is TRBV27, the J gene TRBJ2-7, with D possibly TRBD1 on 6 matching bases. The CDR3 runs 14 residues. Germline CDR1 MNHEY, CDR2 SMNVEV (reference sequence). V was clipped by 5 bases and J by 5 bases, with 16 bases between them. CDR3 sequence (DNA): TGTGCCAGCAGTGCATATACAGGGAACCACGAGCAGTACTTC. This sequence encodes CASSAYTGNHEQYF.

The chain has TRBV5-8 and TRBJ2-3, with D perhaps TRBD1 (6 bases). CDR3 length: 15 residues. CDR1 and CDR2 from the germline V gene are SGHTS and YDEGEE. The V and J ends lost 2 bases and 0 bases respectively, with 10 bases between them. CDR3 DNA sequence: TGTGCCAGCAGCTTAAGGACAGATAGCACAGATACGCAGTATTTT. Residues: CASSLRTDSTDTQYF.

The chain couples TRBV9 to TRBJ2-1, with 12 bases identical to TRBD2. V shed 3 bases and J 6 bases; nucleotides not matched to a gene: 10. The length of the CDR3 is 17 residues. Germline V gene data show CDR1 as SGDLS and CDR2 as YYNGEE. The DNA for the CDR3 is TGTGCCAGCAGCGGGGGCCCGACTAGCGGGAGCCTCAATGAGCAGTTCTTC. Its translation: CASSGGPTSGSLNEQFF.

The table lists this clone with a few counts. V and J are TRBV10-1 and TRBJ2-7; D may be TRBD1 (6 bases). Trimming pared 2 bases from V and 4 bases from J, leaving 6 bases between. CDR1 is WNHNN, CDR2 SYGVQD, per germline (reference sequence). The CDR3 is made up of 12 amino acids. Here the CDR3 reads CASSEDRYEQYV. Here the CDR3 DNA reads TGCGCCAGCAGTGAGGACAGGTACGAGCAGTACGTC.

The chain employs TRBV4-1 and TRBJ1-2; the D gene is possibly TRBD1 (6 bases). Germline-derived CDR1 and CDR2 are MGHRA and YSYEKL. The CDR3 loop spans 13 amino acids. V shed 1 base and J shed 7 bases, with 10 bases lying between them. CDR3 DNA: TGCGCCAGCAGCCAAGGGACAGTGGGTGGCTACACCTTC. It is translated as CASSQGTVGGYTF.

The chain links TRBV20-1 to TRBJ1-4; D ambiguous. Trimming stripped 6 bases from V and 5 bases from J, with 13 bases between. The germline V gene has CDR1 DFQATT and CDR2 SNEGSKA (reference sequence). The CDR3 is 13 amino acids. The CDR3 coding sequence is TGCAGTGCCAGTTCACAGCAAAATGAAAAACTGTTTTTT. It codes for CSASSQQNEKLFF.

J is TRBJ1-2 and V is TRBV29-1, with D uncertain. There are 13 residues in the CDR3. Trimming removed 3 bases from V and 7 bases from J, with 15 bases in between. The V gene's germline CDR1 is SQVTM and CDR2 ANQGSEA. DNA for the CDR3: TGCAGCGTTGAGCGGGTCAGAGGATCTGGCTACACCTTC. This codes for CSVERVRGSGYTF.

The gene calls are TRBV5-1 and TRBJ2-1; 7 bases fit TRBD2. The CDR3 length is 15 residues. The germline CDR1 and CDR2 sequences are SGHRS and YFSETQ. J was trimmed by 4 bases and V by 5 bases; bases with no gene match: 9. The CDR3 nucleotides are TGCGCCAGCAGATCTGGGACTACCCTATACAATGAGCAGTTCTTC. As protein: CASRSGTTLYNEQFF.

This sequence joins TRBV7-3 and TRBJ1-2, with no clear D. From germline, CDR1 is SGHTA and CDR2 FQGTGA. This CDR3 has 15 residues. V shed 4 bases and J shed 4 bases, with 16 bases lying between them. The chain's CDR3 is CASSSSPLDVYGYTF. DNA of the CDR3: TGTGCCAGCAGCTCCTCCCCCTTAGATGTCTATGGCTACACCTTC.

This chain connects TRBV10-3 to TRBJ2-5; TRBD1 is a possible D gene (6 bases). The germline V and J ends were trimmed by 3 bases and 4 bases, with 15 bases remaining between them. Germline V gene lookup returns CDR1 ENHRY and CDR2 SYGVKD. This CDR3 has 15 amino acids. CDR3 amino acids: CAISEPRQGIETQYF. Here the CDR3 DNA reads TGTGCCATCAGTGAACCTCGGCAGGGGATAGAGACCCAGTACTTC.

Only one count was recorded for this clone. The J gene is TRBJ2-1, the V gene TRBV28, with a possible D match to TRBD2 (6 bases). The germline V gene has CDR1 MDHEN and CDR2 SYDVKM. There are 15 residues in the CDR3. V was clipped by 5 bases and J by 2 bases, with 13 bases between them. CDR3 residues: CASSGGTIPYNEQFF. CDR3 DNA sequence: TGTGCCAGCAGTGGGGGGACGATCCCCTACAATGAGCAGTTCTTC.

V is TRBV27 and J is TRBJ1-5; tentatively, D is TRBD1 (6 bases). Looked up from germline, CDR1 is MNHEY and CDR2 is SMNVEV (reference sequence). Trimming shortened V by 4 bases and J by 1 base, and 11 bases separated the two germline ends. The CDR3 extends over 15 amino acids. CDR3 in DNA: TGTGCCAGCAGTTGGTCAGGACAGAGCAATCAGCCCCAGCATTTT. Its protein is CASSWSGQSNQPQHF.

V is TRBV28 and J is TRBJ2-7; D is ambiguous. V was pared by 4 bases and J by 1 base, with 14 bases between. The CDR3 totals 15 residues. Germline V gives CDR1 MDHEN, CDR2 SYDVKM. CDR3 bases: TGTGCCAGCAGTTCTATTTCAGGTAGTTCCTACGAGCAGTACTTC. Protein product: CASSSISGSSYEQYF.

The V and J genes are TRBV5-1 and TRBJ2-5; weak D call: TRBD1 (5 bases). Germline assignment: CDR1 SGHRS and CDR2 YFSETQ. V lost 1 base and J lost 4, with 14 bases in between. The CDR3 totals 15 residues. CDR3 sequence: CASSLLPGSIETQYF. For the CDR3, the DNA is TGCGCCAGCAGCTTGCTGCCAGGGTCTATAGAGACCCAGTACTTC.